The T cell receptor beta chain described here comes from a study of CD8 T cells in Susac syndrome. Trimming took off 0 bases at V and 1 base at J, with 10 bases between the two ends. CDR3 length equals 15 residues. In germline, CDR1 is KGHSH, CDR2 LQKENI. It was with random hexamers that about 0.45 to 1 ug RNA was reverse transcribed. Amplification of TCR beta CDR3 by immunoSEQ multiplex PCR spanned 54 Vbeta and 13 Jbeta. One entry per CDR3 protein results from TCRdb running MiXCR on the immunoSEQ multiplex PCR reads. Among fewer than 300,000 distinct CDR3 sequences listed, approximately 84% were seen once. Sequencing of TCR beta was carried out in blood CD8+ and CD4+ T cells. The multiple sclerosis control group comprised treatment-naive patients with stable or active relapsing-remitting disease.

Sequenced sample: CD8+ T cells from PBMCs. The chain carries TRBV18 and TRBJ2-7; D is ambiguous. This sequence was found in a human donor with multiple sclerosis. CDR3 in amino acids: CASSPPVWGSYEQYF. The DNA of the CDR3 is TGTGCCAGCTCACCACCGGTCTGGGGTTCCTACGAGCAGTACTTC.